One and the same sample provided the 21 T cell receptor beta chains below, sequenced in a study of CXCR3-negative and CXCR3-positive naive CD8 T cells. The study made its TRB cDNA libraries by 5' RACE, adding UMI labels. From the 5' RACE reads, TCRdb lists one entry per CDR3 protein and no DNA. The sample data list 35,000 to 50,000 distinct CDR3 sequences. The sequenced sample consisted of memory CD8+ T cells from blood. The source of these receptors is a human donor in good health. Some clones in this sample may be carry-over from other donors' samples.

The chain carries TRBV10-3 and TRBJ1-1; with no DNA, the TCRdb D assignment of TRBD1 cannot be verified. CDR1 is ENHRY, CDR2 SYGVKD, per germline. The CDR3 sequence is 15 residues long. CDR3 region: CAISQDRELNTEAFF.

The V gene is TRBV29-1, the J gene TRBJ2-7. Germline CDR1 is SQVTM and CDR2 is ANQGSEA. The CDR3 is 14 residues long. CDR3 sequence: CSVVGELGTYEQYF.

According to its frequency, this clonotype is medium-sized. V is TRBV14 and J is TRBJ2-7. Germline CDR1 is SGHDN and CDR2 is FVKESK. The CDR3 spans 15 residues. CDR3 amino acids: CASSQDLGRLDEQYF.

J is TRBJ2-7 and V is TRBV7-8; the D call from TCRdb, TRBD1, cannot be confirmed without DNA. Germline values: CDR1 SGHVS, CDR2 FQNEAQ. The CDR3 sequence is 15 residues long. The CDR3 loop reads CASSLEARGGDEQYF.

This sequence joins TRBV29-1 and TRBJ1-1. Germline V gene sequence: CDR1 SQVTM, CDR2 ANQGSEA. This CDR3 comprises 15 residues. The CDR3 here is CSVEHPGTLGAEAFF.

This chain joins TRBV5-1 and TRBJ2-3; TCRdb's D call, TRBD2, is unchecked because there is no DNA. This CDR3 is 12 amino acids long. The germline V gene has CDR1 SGHRS and CDR2 YFSETQ. The CDR3 protein is CASSSSGDTQYF. The full variable domain, its missing parts supplied by reference TRBV5-1 and TRBJ2-3, is KAGVTQTPRYLIKTRGQQVTLSCSPISGHRSVSWYQQTPGQGLQFLFEYFSETQRNKGNFPGRFSGRQFSNSRSEMNVSTLELGDSALYLCASSSSGDTQYFGPGTRLTVL.

J is TRBJ2-7 and V is TRBV9; the D call of TRBD1 rests on TCRdb alone, since no DNA is present to check it. This CDR3 is 14 amino acids long. Germline V gene lookup returns CDR1 SGDLS and CDR2 YYNGEE. CDR3 protein: CASSVGLGGYEQYF.

The chain couples TRBV29-1 to TRBJ1-2. Germline CDR1 is SQVTM and CDR2 is ANQGSEA. The CDR3 spans 13 residues. The CDR3 region is CSVDLSLNYGYTF.

This chain links TRBV7-9 with TRBJ1-2; TCRdb's assignment of TRBD1 cannot be checked, as there is no DNA. This CDR3 region has 16 residues. Germline V gene sequence: CDR1 SEHNR, CDR2 FQNEAQ (reference sequence). The chain's CDR3 is CASSSPRWGADYGYTF.

The chain uses TRBV6-6 and TRBJ2-1; the D call of TRBD2 rests on TCRdb alone, since no DNA is present to check it. This CDR3 has 13 amino acids. The germline V gene has CDR1 MNHNY and CDR2 SVGAGI (reference sequence). The CDR3 loop is CASTPGLAPEQFF.

The rearrangement uses TRBV9 and TRBJ1-6; TCRdb indicates TRBD1, and absent DNA this call remains unverified. The CDR3 is 14 residues long. The germline V gene has CDR1 SGDLS and CDR2 YYNGEE. Here the CDR3 reads CASSGQGLDSPLHF.

The chain employs TRBV6-1 and TRBJ2-7; TCRdb's D call of TRBD1 is untestable without DNA. The CDR3 runs 15 residues. Germline CDR1 and CDR2: MNHNS and SASEGT. CDR3 loop: CASTEGGTGGIEQYF.

This sequence joins TRBV30 and TRBJ2-7. Looked up from germline, CDR1 is GTSNPN and CDR2 is SVGIG (reference sequence). The CDR3 has 15 amino acids. The CDR3 loop reads CAWSVQGRDLYEQYF.

The rearrangement links TRBV29-1 to TRBJ1-2. CDR3 length: 12 residues. CDR1 SQVTM and CDR2 ANQGSEA come from the germline V gene. CDR3 residues: CSVDEGSDGYTF.

The chain recombines TRBV12-3 or TRBV12-4 with TRBJ2-5; with no DNA, the TCRdb D assignment of TRBD1 cannot be verified. This CDR3 spans 14 amino acids. This CDR3 reads CASSLRREGETQYF.

This chain links TRBV12-3 or TRBV12-4 with TRBJ2-1. The CDR3 consists of 11 residues. CDR3 amino acids: CAASLNNEQFF.

V usage is TRBV11-3 and J usage is TRBJ2-2; TCRdb outputs TRBD1, but without DNA this stays unchecked. The CDR3 is 14 amino acids. Germline loops: CDR1 SGHNT, CDR2 YENEEA. CDR3 loop: CASSFAGGTGELFF.

V gene TRBV29-1 combines with J gene TRBJ2-2. Germline V gives CDR1 SQVTM, CDR2 ANQGSEA. The CDR3 covers 15 residues. CDR3 in amino acids: CSVEVGQVNTGELFF.

The chain carries TRBV18 and TRBJ1-5. Germline V gives CDR1 KGHSH, CDR2 LQKENI. There are 16 residues in the CDR3. Here the CDR3 reads CASSPGWAVGNQPQHF.

The V call is TRBV12-3 or TRBV12-4, the J call TRBJ2-3. The CDR3 length is 14 residues. The CDR3 region is CASSSWGNTDTQYF.

The V call is TRBV6-6, the J call TRBJ2-5; TCRdb's D call, TRBD2, is unchecked because there is no DNA. Germline CDR1 is MNHNY and CDR2 is SVGAGI (reference sequence). This CDR3 has 15 residues. CDR3 protein: CASSLAGGPGETQYF.